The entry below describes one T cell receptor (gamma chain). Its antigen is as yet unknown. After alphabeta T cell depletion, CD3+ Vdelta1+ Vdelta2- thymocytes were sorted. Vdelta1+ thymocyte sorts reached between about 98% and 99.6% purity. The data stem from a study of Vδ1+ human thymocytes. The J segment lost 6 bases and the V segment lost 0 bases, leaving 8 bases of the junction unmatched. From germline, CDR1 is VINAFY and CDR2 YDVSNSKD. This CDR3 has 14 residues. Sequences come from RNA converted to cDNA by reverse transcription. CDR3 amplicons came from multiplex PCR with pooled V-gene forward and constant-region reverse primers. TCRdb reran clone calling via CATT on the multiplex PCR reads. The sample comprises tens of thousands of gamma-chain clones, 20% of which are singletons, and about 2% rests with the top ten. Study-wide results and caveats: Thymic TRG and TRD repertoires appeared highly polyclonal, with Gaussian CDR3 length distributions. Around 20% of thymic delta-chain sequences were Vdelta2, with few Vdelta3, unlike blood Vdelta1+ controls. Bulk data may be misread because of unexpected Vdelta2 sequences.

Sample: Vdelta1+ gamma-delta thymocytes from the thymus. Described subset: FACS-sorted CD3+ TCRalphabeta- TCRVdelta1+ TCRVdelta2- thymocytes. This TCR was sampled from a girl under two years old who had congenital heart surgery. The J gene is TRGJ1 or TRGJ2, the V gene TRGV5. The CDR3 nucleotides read TGTGCCACCTGGGACAGGCAGCGGGCTTATAAGAAACTCTTT. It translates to CATWDRQRAYKKLF.